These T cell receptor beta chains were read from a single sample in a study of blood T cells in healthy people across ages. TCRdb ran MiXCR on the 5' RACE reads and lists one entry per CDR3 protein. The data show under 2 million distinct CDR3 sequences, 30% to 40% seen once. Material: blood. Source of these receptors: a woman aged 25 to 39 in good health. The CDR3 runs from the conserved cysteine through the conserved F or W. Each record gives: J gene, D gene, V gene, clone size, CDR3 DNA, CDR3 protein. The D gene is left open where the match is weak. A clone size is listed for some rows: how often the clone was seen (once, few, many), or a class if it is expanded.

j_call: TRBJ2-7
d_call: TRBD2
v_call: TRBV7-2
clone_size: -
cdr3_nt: TGTGCCAGCAGCTTAGTGGGGCTAGCGGGACACGAGCAGTACTTC
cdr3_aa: CASSLVGLAGHEQYF

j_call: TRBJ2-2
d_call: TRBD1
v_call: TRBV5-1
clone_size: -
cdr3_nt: TGCGCCAGCAGCAAGCCGGGACAGGGGAACACCGGGGAGCTGTTTTTT
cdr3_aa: CASSKPGQGNTGELFF

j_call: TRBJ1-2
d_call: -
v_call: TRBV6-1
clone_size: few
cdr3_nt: TGTGCCAGCAGTATCGCGGGGCAGACCTATGGCTACACCTTC
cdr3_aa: CASSIAGQTYGYTF

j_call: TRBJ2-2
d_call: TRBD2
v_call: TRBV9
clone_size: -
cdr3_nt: TGTGCCAGCAGCGGACGCCCGGGACTAGCTGCCGGGGAGCTGTTTTTT
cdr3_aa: CASSGRPGLAAGELFF

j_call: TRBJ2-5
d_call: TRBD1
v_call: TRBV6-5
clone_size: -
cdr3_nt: TGTGCCAGCAGTTCCCCGACAGGGGGCTACCAAGAGACCCAGTACTTC
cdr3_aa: CASSSPTGGYQETQYF

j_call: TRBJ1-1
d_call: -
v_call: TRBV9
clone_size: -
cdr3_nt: TGTGCCAGCAGCGGGAAAGAGAACACTGAAGCTTTCTTT
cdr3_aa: CASSGKENTEAFF

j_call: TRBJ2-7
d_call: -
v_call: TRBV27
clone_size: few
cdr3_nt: TGTGCCAGCAGTTTAAGGTCTCTCCGCCTGTCCCCAGGGGTTGCCTACGAGCAGTACTTC
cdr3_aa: CASSLRSLRLSPGVAYEQYF

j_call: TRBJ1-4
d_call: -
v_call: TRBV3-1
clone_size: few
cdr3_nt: TGTGCCAGCAGCCAAGATCGGCTCGGGGAGAATGAAAAACTGTTTTTT
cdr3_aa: CASSQDRLGENEKLFF

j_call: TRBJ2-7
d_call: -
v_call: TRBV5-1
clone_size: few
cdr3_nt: TGCGCCAGCAGCTTGCTTCCGGGACAAATCTCCTACGAGCAGTACTTC
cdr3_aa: CASSLLPGQISYEQYF

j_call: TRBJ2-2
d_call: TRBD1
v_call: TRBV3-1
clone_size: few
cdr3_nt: TGTGCCAGCAGCCGGGGACAGGGTCCTGGCACCGGGGAGCTGTTTTTT
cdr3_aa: CASSRGQGPGTGELFF